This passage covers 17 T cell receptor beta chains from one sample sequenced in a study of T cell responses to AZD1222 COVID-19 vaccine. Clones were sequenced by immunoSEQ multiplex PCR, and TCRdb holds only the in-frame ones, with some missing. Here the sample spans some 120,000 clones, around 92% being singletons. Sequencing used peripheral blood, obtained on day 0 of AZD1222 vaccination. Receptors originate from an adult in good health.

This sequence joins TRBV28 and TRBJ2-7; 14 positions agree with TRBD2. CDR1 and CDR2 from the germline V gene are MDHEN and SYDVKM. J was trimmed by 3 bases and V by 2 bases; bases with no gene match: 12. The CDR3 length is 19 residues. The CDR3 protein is CASSLTAGTSGSSGYEQYF. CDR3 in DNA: TGTGCCAGCAGTTTAACGGCCGGGACTAGCGGGAGTTCAGGCTACGAGCAGTACTTC.

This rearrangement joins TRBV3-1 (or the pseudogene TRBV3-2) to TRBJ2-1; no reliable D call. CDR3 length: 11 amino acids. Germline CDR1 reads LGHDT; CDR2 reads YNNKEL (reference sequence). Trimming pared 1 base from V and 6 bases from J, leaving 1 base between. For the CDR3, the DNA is TGTGCCAGCAGCCAAGGCAATGAGCAGTTCTTC. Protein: CASSQGNEQFF.

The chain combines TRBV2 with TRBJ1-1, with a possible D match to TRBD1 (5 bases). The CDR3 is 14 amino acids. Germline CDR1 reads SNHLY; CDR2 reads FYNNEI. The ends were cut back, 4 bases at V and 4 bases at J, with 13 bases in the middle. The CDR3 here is CASSGGRHSTEAFF. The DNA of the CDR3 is TGTGCCAGCAGTGGGGGACGACATAGCACTGAAGCTTTCTTT.

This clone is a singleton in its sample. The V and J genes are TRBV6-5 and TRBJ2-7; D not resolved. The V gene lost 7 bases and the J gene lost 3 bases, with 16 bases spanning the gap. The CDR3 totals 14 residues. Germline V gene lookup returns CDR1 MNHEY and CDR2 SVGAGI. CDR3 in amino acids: CASTSATVYYEQYF. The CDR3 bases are TGTGCCAGCACCTCAGCGACGGTCTACTACGAGCAGTACTTC.

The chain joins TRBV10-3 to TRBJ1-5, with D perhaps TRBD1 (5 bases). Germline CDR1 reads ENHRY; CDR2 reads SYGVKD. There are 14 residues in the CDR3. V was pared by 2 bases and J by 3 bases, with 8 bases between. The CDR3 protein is CAISERGNNQPQHF. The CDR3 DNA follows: TGTGCCATCAGTGAGCGGGGGAACAATCAGCCCCAGCATTTT.

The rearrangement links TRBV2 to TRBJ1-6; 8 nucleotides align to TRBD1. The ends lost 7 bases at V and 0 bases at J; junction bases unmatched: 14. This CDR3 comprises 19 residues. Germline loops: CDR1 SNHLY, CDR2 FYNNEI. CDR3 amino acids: CASTAGPGQASSYNSPLHF. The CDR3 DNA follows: TGTGCCAGCACCGCGGGCCCGGGACAGGCTAGCTCCTATAATTCACCCCTCCACTTT.

CDR3 sequence (DNA): TGCGCCAGCAGTCGCACTAGTTATGGAGGTGAGCAGTTCTTC. Protein: CASSRTSYGGEQFF. The chain couples TRBV5-1 to TRBJ2-1; the D gene is possibly TRBD2 (5 bases). CDR3 length equals 14 residues. V gave up 5 bases and J gave up 9 bases, with 18 bases separating them. Germline lookup yields CDR1 SGHRS and CDR2 YFSETQ. Together with reference TRBV5-1 and TRBJ2-1, the CDR3 gives the full variable domain: KAGVTQTPRYLIKTRGQQVTLSCSPISGHRSVSWYQQTPGQGLQFLFEYFSETQRNKGNFPGRFSGRQFSNSRSEMNVSTLELGDSALYLCASSRTSYGGEQFFGPGTRLTVL.

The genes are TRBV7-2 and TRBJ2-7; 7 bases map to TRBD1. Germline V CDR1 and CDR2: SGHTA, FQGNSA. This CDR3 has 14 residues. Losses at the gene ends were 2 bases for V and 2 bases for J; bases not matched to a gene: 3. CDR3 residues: CASSLNRGAYEQYF. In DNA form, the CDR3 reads TGTGCCAGCAGCTTAAACAGGGGCGCCTACGAGCAGTACTTC.

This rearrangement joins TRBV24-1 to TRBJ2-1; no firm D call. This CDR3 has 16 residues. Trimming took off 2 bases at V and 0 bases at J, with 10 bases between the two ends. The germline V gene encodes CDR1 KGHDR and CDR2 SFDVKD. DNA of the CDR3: TGTGCCACCAGTGATTCGGGCGGAAGCTCCTACAATGAGCAGTTCTTC. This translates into CATSDSGGSSYNEQFF.

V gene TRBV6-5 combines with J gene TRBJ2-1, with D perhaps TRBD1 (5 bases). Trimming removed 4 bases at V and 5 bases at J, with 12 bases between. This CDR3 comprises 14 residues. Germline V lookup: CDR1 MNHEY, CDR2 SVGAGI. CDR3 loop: CASSWSQGNNEQFF. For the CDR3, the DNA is TGTGCCAGCAGTTGGAGCCAGGGAAACAATGAGCAGTTCTTC.

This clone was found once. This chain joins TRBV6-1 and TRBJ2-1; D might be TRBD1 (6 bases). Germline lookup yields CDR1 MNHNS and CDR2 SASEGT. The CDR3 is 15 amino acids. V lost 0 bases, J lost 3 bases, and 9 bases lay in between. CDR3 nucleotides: TGTGCCAGCAGTGAAGCCGACAGGTTCTACAATGAGCAGTTCTTC. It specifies CASSEADRFYNEQFF.

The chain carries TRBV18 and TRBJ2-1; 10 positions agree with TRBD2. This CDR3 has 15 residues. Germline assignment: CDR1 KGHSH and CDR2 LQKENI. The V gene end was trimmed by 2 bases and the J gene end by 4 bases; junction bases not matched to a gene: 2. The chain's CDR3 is CASSPELAGYNEQFF. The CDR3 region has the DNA TGTGCCAGCTCACCAGAACTAGCGGGATACAATGAGCAGTTCTTC.

DNA of the CDR3: TGTGCCAGCAGCCCGGAGGACAGAGAATACAATGAGCAGTTCTTC. This codes for CASSPEDREYNEQFF. This chain connects TRBV11-1 to TRBJ2-1; a possible D gene is TRBD1 (6 bases). The ends were cut back, 5 bases at V and 4 bases at J, with 15 bases in the middle. CDR1 is SGHAT, CDR2 FQDESV, per germline (reference sequence). The CDR3 is 15 amino acids.

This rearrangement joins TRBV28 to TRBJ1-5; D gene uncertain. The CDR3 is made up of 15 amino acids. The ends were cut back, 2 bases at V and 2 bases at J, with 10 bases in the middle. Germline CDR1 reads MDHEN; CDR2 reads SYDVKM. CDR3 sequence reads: CASSLRLTGNQPQHF. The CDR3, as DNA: TGTGCCAGCAGTTTAAGGCTAACTGGCAATCAGCCCCAGCATTTT.

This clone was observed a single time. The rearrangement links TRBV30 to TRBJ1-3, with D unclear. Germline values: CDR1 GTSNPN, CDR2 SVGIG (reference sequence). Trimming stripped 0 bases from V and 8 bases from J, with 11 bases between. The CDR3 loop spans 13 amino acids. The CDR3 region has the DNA TGTGCCTGGAGTGTACCCCGCCGGGACACCATATATTTT. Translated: CAWSVPRRDTIYF.

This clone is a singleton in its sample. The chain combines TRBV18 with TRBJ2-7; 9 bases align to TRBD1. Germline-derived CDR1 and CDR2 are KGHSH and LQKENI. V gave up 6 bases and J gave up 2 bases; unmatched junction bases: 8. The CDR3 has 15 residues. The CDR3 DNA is TGTGCCAGCTCCTCGTTGGGACAGGGCCCCTACGAGCAGTACTTC. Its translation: CASSSLGQGPYEQYF.

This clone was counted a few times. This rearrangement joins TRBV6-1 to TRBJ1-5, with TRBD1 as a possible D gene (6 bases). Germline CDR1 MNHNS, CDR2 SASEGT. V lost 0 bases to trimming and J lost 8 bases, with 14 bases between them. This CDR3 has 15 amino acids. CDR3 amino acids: CASSEAGQGGEPQHF. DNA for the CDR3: TGTGCCAGCAGTGAAGCGGGACAAGGCGGGGAGCCCCAGCATTTT.